What follows describes a single T cell receptor beta chain. The antigen remains undetermined. Primers for the PCR totalled 60 Vbeta and 13 Jbeta. Libraries were prepared by immunoSEQ multiplex PCR; TCRdb keeps only in-frame clonotypes and omits some of them. Of approximately 210,000 clones listed, more than 75% are singletons. The data belong to a study of cytomegalovirus exposure and HLA in healthy donors. Notes on the study in general: TCR beta chains numbering roughly 150 were designated cytomegalovirus-associated. Rarity held for most TCR sequences, but there were some public TCRs that occurred in many donors. As a later analysis showed, several of the most significant clusters appeared to be linked to common viral pathogens.

The TCR originated in a male donor in good health and CMV-seropositive. What was sequenced was PBMCs.

CDR3 nucleotide sequence: TGTGCCATCAGTGAAGCTGCGGCAGTTTACAATGAGCAGTTCTTC. Translating it yields CAISEAAAVYNEQFF. This sequence joins TRBV10-3 and TRBJ2-1; no reliable D call. The CDR3 runs 15 residues. Germline-derived CDR1 and CDR2 are ENHRY and SYGVKD. Trimming removed 3 bases from V and 4 bases from J, with 13 bases in between.